The present T cell receptor beta chain was sequenced within a study of identical twins. Study-wide points: Researchers reported weaker excess twin sharing in beta out-of-frame sequences. The conclusions drew on cross-sectional statistical analysis instead of tracking the same donors. Insertions were reduced in abundant cord blood beta clonotypes but not in memory repertoires.

Each CDR3 protein gets one entry after TCRdb re-called the 5' RACE reads with MiXCR. The table includes 17,000 or so distinct CDR3 sequences, less than 70% detected once. Donors uniformly comprised healthy Caucasians. With respect to this clonotype: Its specificity is unknown.

Germline CDR1 is SGHNT and CDR2 is YENEEA. The CDR3 totals 14 residues. The V end lost 3 bases, the J end lost 8 bases, and 14 bases lay between the germline ends. The V gene is TRBV11-3, the J gene TRBJ2-1, with a possible D match to TRBD2 (6 bases). This receptor was obtained from a woman aged 18-29 years in good health. This table probably holds off-target reads from a library built for another chain. Material for sequencing was memory (CD45RO+) T cells sorted from blood. CDR3 sequence reads: CASSFGTLGDEQFF. DNA for the CDR3: TGTGCCAGCAGCTTTGGGACTCTAGGAGATGAGCAGTTCTTC.